This T cell receptor beta chain was identified in a study of blood T cell repertoires in COVID-19. Only in-frame clones appear in the TCRdb table, and some are missing; sequencing was by immunoSEQ multiplex PCR. The sample lists 250,000 to 300,000 clones, approximately 86% occurring once. The junction had 16 bases not matched to a gene; V was cut back by 6 bases and J by 1 base. Germline CDR1 reads SNHLY; CDR2 reads FYNNEI. This CDR3 region has 19 residues. The J gene is TRBJ1-1, the V gene TRBV2, with 11 bases fitting TRBD1. This sequence was found in a woman aged 55-70 years with COVID-19, enrolled during active disease. What was sequenced was peripheral blood. CDR3 sequence (DNA): TGTGCCAGCAGGGCTCGCGGACAGGGGGCAGGGGTTGGGAACACTGAAGCTTTCTTT. Amino acids: CASRARGQGAGVGNTEAFF. The entire variable domain, with the rest obtained from reference TRBV2 and TRBJ1-1, is as follows: EPEVTQTPSHQVTQMGQEVILRCVPISNHLYFYWYRQILGQKVEFLVSFYNNEISEKSEIFDDQFSVERPDGSNFTLKIRSTKLEDSAMYFCASRARGQGAGVGNTEAFFGQGTRLTVV.